Listed below are T cell receptor beta chains from one sample, sequenced in a study of blood T cell repertoires in COVID-19. TCRdb keeps only in-frame clones here, not all; method: immunoSEQ multiplex PCR. There are a few hundred thousand clones in the sample; roughly nine tenths occur only once, and approximately 5.3% lies in the top ten. Input material: PBMCs or T cells enriched from blood (not recorded which). These receptors were collected from a woman in her twenties or thirties who had recovered from COVID-19. CDR3s include the opening cysteine and the closing phenylalanine or tryptophan. D genes are given only for firm matches. A row's size may be missing; if present it is once, few, many or a size class.

>15|TRBJ1-1|.|TRBV7-8|.
TGTGCCAGCAGCCCAACGGCCTACCTGGGGCCTGAAGCTTTCTTT
CASSPTAYLGPEAFF
>15|TRBJ2-2|.|TRBV6-5|TRBD2
TGTGCCAGCAGCCTACTAGCGGAGCACACCGGGGAGCTGTTTTTT
CASSLLAEHTGELFF
>13|TRBJ1-2|.|TRBV14|.
TGTGCCAGCAGCCAAGTGGGGCACTATGGCTACACCTTC
CASSQVGHYGYTF
>15|TRBJ1-1|.|TRBV19|TRBD1
TGTGCCAGTAGCACGGGACAGGGACCGAACACTGAAGCTTTCTTT
CASSTGQGPNTEAFF
>13|TRBJ1-2|.|TRBV30|TRBD1
TGTGCCTGCCCGGACAGGGAGGGCTATGGCTACACCTTC
CACPDREGYGYTF
>13|TRBJ1-5|.|TRBV19|.
TGTGCCAGCAGCCGCGGGGGAGATGGGCCCCAGCATTTT
CASSRGGDGPQHF
>12|TRBJ1-5|.|TRBV28|.
TGTGCCAGCAGTGATTACTGGCAGCCCCAGCATTTT
CASSDYWQPQHF
>16|TRBJ1-3|once|TRBV15|TRBD1
TGTGCCACCAGCATCCTAGGACAGGGTTCTGGAAACACCATATATTTT
CATSILGQGSGNTIYF
>17|TRBJ1-6|few|TRBV7-8|.
TGTGCCAGCAGCTCAAATACAGGGCCCCGACATAATTCACCCCTCCACTTT
CASSSNTGPRHNSPLHF
>15|TRBJ1-5|.|TRBV27|.
TGTGCCAGCAGTTTACGCCGGGGAGTCGGACAGCCCCAGCATTTT
CASSLRRGVGQPQHF
>13|TRBJ2-2|.|TRBV10-3|.
TGTGCCATCAGTGCACTAGAATTGGAGGAGCTGTTTTTT
CAISALELEELFF
>16|TRBJ1-2|.|TRBV7-9|.
TGTGCCAGCAGCTTAGTCTCAGGGCCGGCCAGCTATGGCTACACCTTC
CASSLVSGPASYGYTF
>13|TRBJ1-1|.|TRBV30|.
TGTGCCCTACGGGGAGGGGGGAACACTGAAGCTTTCTTT
CALRGGGNTEAFF
>15|TRBJ1-3|.|TRBV5-4|.
TGTGCCAGCAGCATAGGACAGAGCTCTGGAAACACCATATATTTT
CASSIGQSSGNTIYF
>14|TRBJ2-3|.|TRBV5-4|.
TGTGCCAGCAGCGGGGGAGGTCTCACAGATACGCAGTATTTT
CASSGGGLTDTQYF
>16|TRBJ2-7|.|TRBV4-2|.
TGTGCCAGCAGCCAAGCAGGGGCCAGGGGCCAACAAGAGCAGTACTTC
CASSQAGARGQQEQYF
>14|TRBJ1-2|.|TRBV7-9|TRBD1
TGTGCCAGCAGCCTCCGACAGGGGGCGCATGGCTACACCTTC
CASSLRQGAHGYTF
>17|TRBJ2-5|.|TRBV7-2|TRBD2
TGTGCCAGCAGCTTAGACGGGGGGGGACTCCTCCGAGAGACCCAGTACTTC
CASSLDGGGLLRETQYF
>16|TRBJ1-6|.|TRBV3-1/TRBV3-2|TRBD1
TGTGCCAGCAGCCCCAGGGGGCAGGGAAAAAATTCACCCCTCCACTTT
CASSPRGQGKNSPLHF
>15|TRBJ2-3|.|TRBV9|.
TGTGCCAGCAGCGTAGAGGGGGCCCGGGGGGATACGCAGTATTTT
CASSVEGARGDTQYF
>14|TRBJ1-4|.|TRBV10-3|TRBD1
TGTGCCATCAGTAGGACAGGGGGGGATGAAAAACTGTTTTTT
CAISRTGGDEKLFF
>13|TRBJ1-1|once|TRBV10-3|.
TGTGCCATCAGTGAGTCTCCGGACTTATGGGCTTTCTTT
CAISESPDLWAFF
>15|TRBJ2-7|.|TRBV9|.
TGTGCCAGCAGCCCACGGGACACCCTTAGTCACGAGCAGTACTTC
CASSPRDTLSHEQYF
>11|TRBJ1-1|.|TRBV6-5|.
TGTGCCACCCTAGAGAACACTGAAGCTTTCTTT
CATLENTEAFF
>15|TRBJ2-4|.|TRBV7-2|TRBD1
TGTGCCAGCAGCCACGGACAGGGCCCTCAAAACATTCAGTACTTC
CASSHGQGPQNIQYF
>16|TRBJ1-1|.|TRBV7-2|TRBD1
TGTGCCAGCAGGTTCAAGACAGGGCGTACGAACACTGAAGCTTTCTTT
CASRFKTGRTNTEAFF
>15|TRBJ1-2|.|TRBV5-1|.
TGCGCCAGCAGCGGGGCCGGACACACCACTTATGGCTACACCTTC
CASSGAGHTTYGYTF
>14|TRBJ2-7|.|TRBV19|.
TGTGCCAGTAGTTCAGTGACTAGGACCTACGAGCAGTACTTC
CASSSVTRTYEQYF
>13|TRBJ1-1|.|TRBV12-3/TRBV12-4|.
TGTGCCAGCAGTTTGTGGGTAGAGGCTGAAGCTTTCTTT
CASSLWVEAEAFF
>16|TRBJ1-6|.|TRBV18|TRBD1
TGTGCCAGCTCACCCACAGGGACAGGGGGTAATTCACCCCTCCACTTT
CASSPTGTGGNSPLHF
>15|TRBJ1-2|.|TRBV6-5|TRBD1
TGTGCCAGCGTGACAGGGATTTTGGGCTTCTATGGCTACACCTTC
CASVTGILGFYGYTF
>16|TRBJ2-7|.|TRBV10-3|TRBD1
TGTGCCATCAAGTGGGGACAGTCTGGGACCTCCTACGAGCAGTACTTC
CAIKWGQSGTSYEQYF
>14|TRBJ1-2|once|TRBV7-2|.
TGTGCCAGCGGTCTTTGGGGACTGTTATATGGCTACACCTTC
CASGLWGLLYGYTF
>13|TRBJ1-1|.|TRBV25-1|.
TGTGCCAGCAGTAACCTAGTCTCCAGCGAAGCTTTCTTT
CASSNLVSSEAFF
>15|TRBJ1-1|.|TRBV25-1|.
TGTGCCAGCAGTGAATACAGGGGAGAGTACACTGAAGCTTTCTTT
CASSEYRGEYTEAFF
>14|TRBJ1-2|.|TRBV7-8|.
TGTGCCAGCAGCTTAGCAGAGGGAAACTATGGCTACACCTTC
CASSLAEGNYGYTF
>16|TRBJ2-5|.|TRBV5-1|.
TGCGCCAGCAGCCCCTCAGGACAACCGGGGGAAGAGACCCAGTACTTC
CASSPSGQPGEETQYF
>17|TRBJ1-2|.|TRBV19|.
TGTGCCAGTAGTATTTCTTTTCTCAGAGACTCTAACTATGGCTACACCTTC
CASSISFLRDSNYGYTF
>11|TRBJ2-3|.|TRBV20-1|TRBD2
TGCAGTGCGGCCACGGGACTAGCGTCCAATTTT
CSAATGLASNF
>14|TRBJ1-2|.|TRBV4-3|TRBD1
TGCGCCAGCAGCTACGGACAGGGCTTCTATGGCTACACCTTC
CASSYGQGFYGYTF
>13|TRBJ2-3|.|TRBV2|.
TGTGCCGTAACGGACAGAAGCACAGATACGCAGTATTTT
CAVTDRSTDTQYF
>17|TRBJ2-3|.|TRBV7-6|TRBD2
TGTGCCAGCAGCTTAGGTAGCGGGAGGGGAGGCACAGATACGCAGTATTTT
CASSLGSGRGGTDTQYF
>15|TRBJ2-3|.|TRBV29-1|TRBD2
TGCAGCGTGGTACTAGCGGGGGGATCAATCTATACGCAGTATTTT
CSVVLAGGSIYTQYF
>16|TRBJ1-6|.|TRBV3-1/TRBV3-2|.
TGTGCCAGCAGCCAAGTTAGAGGGCCCGATAATTCACCCCTCCACTTT
CASSQVRGPDNSPLHF
>15|TRBJ2-5|.|TRBV2|TRBD1
TGTGCCAGCAGTGAAGGAGGACAGGGGAGACGCCCTGGGTACTTC
CASSEGGQGRRPGYF